This record concerns one T cell receptor (beta chain) sequence. Its antigen is not identified. One entry per CDR3 protein results from TCRdb running MiXCR on the 5' RACE reads. The sample contains about 310,000 distinct CDR3 sequences, roughly a fifth of which appear only once. There are 16 residues in the CDR3. V lost 5 bases and J lost 8, with 23 bases in between. Germline loops: CDR1 SEHNR, CDR2 FQNEAQ (reference sequence). These data originate in a study of T-cell memory formation after mild COVID-19. Findings of the study overall: Contracting CD8+ clones were enriched in EMRA, CD4+ mainly in CM and EM. Prior to infection, memory already included some responding clones, suggesting cross-reactive memory joined.

The TCR comes from a young man who had mild COVID-19 (a few samples of this study predate the infection). Cell type and time point are not known. The genes are TRBV7-9 and TRBJ2-3, with D perhaps matching TRBD1 or TRBD2 (6 bases each). The sequenced material came from PBMCs or a T cell subset sorted from them (not recorded which). The DNA for the CDR3 is TGTGCCAGCAGCCCGCGGGACAAAGGGATTTCGGGTACGCAGTATTTT. Its protein is CASSPRDKGISGTQYF. The full variable domain, rest sourced from reference TRBV7-9 and TRBJ2-3, is DTGVSQNPRHKITKRGQNVTFRCDPISEHNRLYWYRQTLGQGPEFLTYFQNEAQLEKSRLLSDRFSAERPKGSFSTLEIQRTEQGDSAMYLCASSPRDKGISGTQYFGPGTRLTVL.